This T cell receptor beta chain is from a study of blood T cell repertoires in COVID-19. Whole-study context: T cells, B-cell-depleted T cells, or PBMCs provided the cDNA or gDNA that served as material.

This clone was counted only a few times. Original analysis: Reference gene primer amplification in the assay estimated nucleated cell counts. Produced via immunoSEQ multiplex PCR; TCRdb's table is partial and in-frame only. V and J calls and clone size are as listed in that table; D and trimming were resolved from the DNA. The sample lists 110,000 or so clones, 84% seen once, with around 8% in the top ten. Germline CDR1 is LGHNA and CDR2 is YNFKEQ. CDR3 length: 13 amino acids. Germline trimming cut 7 bases from V and 5 bases from J; bases unmatched to any gene: 7. This receptor was taken from a woman between 40 and 50 years old with acute or convalescent COVID-19. The rearrangement links TRBV4-2 to TRBJ1-1; 7 bases are a match to TRBD1. The sample was peripheral blood. CDR3 sequence (DNA): TGTGCCAGCACCCGACAGGGAAGGACTGAAGCTTTCTTT. The encoded protein is CASTRQGRTEAFF.